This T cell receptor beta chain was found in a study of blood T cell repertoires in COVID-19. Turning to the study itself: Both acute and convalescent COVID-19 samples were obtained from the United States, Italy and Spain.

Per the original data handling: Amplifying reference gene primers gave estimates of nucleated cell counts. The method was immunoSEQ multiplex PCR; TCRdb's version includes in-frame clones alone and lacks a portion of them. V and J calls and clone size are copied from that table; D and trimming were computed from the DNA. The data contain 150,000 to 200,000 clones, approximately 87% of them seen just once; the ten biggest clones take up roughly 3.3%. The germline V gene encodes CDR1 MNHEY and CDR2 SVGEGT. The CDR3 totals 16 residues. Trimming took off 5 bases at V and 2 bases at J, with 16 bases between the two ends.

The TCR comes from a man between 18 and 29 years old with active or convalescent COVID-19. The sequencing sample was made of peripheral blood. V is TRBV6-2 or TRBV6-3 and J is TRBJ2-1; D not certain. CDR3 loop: CASSPRLRYTYNEQFF. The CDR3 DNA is TGTGCCAGCAGTCCGCGGTTACGGTACACCTACAATGAGCAGTTCTTC.